This TCR beta chain was captured in a study of CXCR3-negative and CXCR3-positive naive CD8 T cells. All TRB cDNA libraries came from 5' RACE performed with UMI labels. For each CDR3 protein, TCRdb gives one entry from its re-call of the 5' RACE reads, without DNA. The sample totals 150,000 or so distinct CDR3 sequences. CDR3 length: 14 residues. Germline CDR1 SGHVS, CDR2 FNYEAQ. Study results and caveats: Researchers report that CXCR3-positive naive cells carry more hydrophobic TRB CDR3s than CXCR3-negative naive cells.

Note on this clonotype: Its antigen is currently unknown.

V and J are TRBV7-6 and TRBJ1-1; lacking DNA, the TRBD1 call made by TCRdb goes unchecked. The clonotype originates from a human donor in good health. Some clones in this sample may be carry-over from other donors' samples. What was sequenced was naive CXCR3+ CD8+ T cells from blood. Stated subset: CD45RO-CCR7+CD27+CD95- naive CD8+ T cells expressing CXCR3 (TNR3+). The CDR3 loop is CASRATLDTTEAFF.